Described below is a single TCR beta chain sequence and its context. Its cognate antigen has yet to be identified. It has no much larger one-base neighbor in the sample; base qualities were not kept. This entry comes from a study of blood T cells in healthy people across ages (dated by TCRdb to between 2014 and 2016). Turning to the overall study: In model experiments, roughly one uniquely barcoded TCR beta cDNA molecule per two T cells was captured by template switching. The study measured age-related changes in TCR beta repertoire diversity using deep sequencing normalized with unique cDNA molecular identifiers. To avoid experimental bias, donors of different ages were spread randomly across the sequencing lanes. The study analyzed two additional independent replicas of 1 million unique cDNA reads from the same blood draw for two donors, one aged 18 to 29 and one aged 80 or older. Donors were grouped into four age groups: young (average approximately 15 years), middle-aged (approximately 41), aged (around 60) and long-lived (around 80). Findings and caveats that apply to the study as a whole: Since profiling was done on bulk unsorted PBMCs, naive and antigen-experienced compartments could not be conclusively compared. As age increased, observed TCR beta diversity per million T cells dropped in a roughly linear way, and a significant reduction was already evident by age 40. A strong correlation was found between observed TCR beta diversity and the percentage of naive T cells measured by flow cytometry. Compared with the aged group, more naive CD4+ T cells, fewer expanded clones and increased TCR diversity were shown by the long-lived group, suggesting age selection. Estimates of total diversity from one million sequenced T cells were regarded as lower bounds and underestimates. Because the CMV infection status of the donors was unknown, age-related changes in expanded clonotypes may potentially have been confounded.

There are 13 amino acids in the CDR3, from cysteine to phenylalanine inclusive. Only the CDR3 portion is preserved as DNA: 39 bases, with reading frame beginning at the first base. The germline V gene yields MNHNS for CDR1 and SASEGT for CDR2. The library was obtained by 5' RACE. Sequenced on an Illumina HiSeq 2500. A second roughly 6 to 12 cycle PCR used a sample-barcoded 5' primer and a J-beta primer mix. A unique molecular identifier was introduced onto each TCR beta cDNA molecule by a template-switch 5' adaptor carrying 12 random nucleotides. Each sample yielded at least 2.5 million CDR3-containing paired-end reads. First-strand cDNA was synthesized from all RNA with the Mint cDNA synthesis kit, primed by a TRBC-specific oligonucleotide. After uracil-DNA glycosylase treatment, a first 18-cycle PCR used universal primers M1SS and BC2_uni_R on all cDNA. For the original study's pipeline: Normalization of each sample was performed by random selection of 1 million high-quality reads, each carrying a distinct molecular identifier. Instead of being binned into consensus sequences, reads with shared molecular identifiers were discarded. MiTCR, set to a Q25 quality threshold and the strictest error-elimination algorithm, was used for CDR3 identification, clonotype clustering and error correction. A nonparametric unseen species model with Euler transformation was used to estimate lower-bound total TCR beta diversity. TCRdb applied fastp at Q25 and MiXCR to the public reads, then kept only in-frame beta chains. Identical CDR3 proteins give one entry, which carries the most common genes and DNA. TCRdb's processing, not the authors', yielded these V and J calls. This sample has under 950,000 distinct CDR3 sequences in its table, and 22% of those were observed once. The ten top clones hold 20% to 25% of the sample.

Donors were 40 or so systemically healthy Caucasian individuals from Russia aged roughly 6 to 90 years. Around 9.7 milliliters of peripheral blood were collected from each donor into EDTA-treated Vacutainer tubes. PBMCs were isolated by Ficoll-Paque density-gradient centrifugation, with at least 6.5 million obtained per sample. Trizol reagent was used to extract total RNA from PBMCs, with at least 5 micrograms per sample. The percentages of naive CD45RAhigh/CD27high T cells were determined by flow cytometry on a PBMC aliquot from every donor. Recombination connected TRBV6-1 to TRBJ2-5, with TRBD2 perhaps the D gene, on 6 matching bases. Near its end, the DNA agrees better with TRBJ2-7, so the J call may be wrong. The sequence derives from a man in his 70s in good health. The sample consisted of blood. The CDR3 region has the sequence CASSAEGGYEQYF. The sequenced DNA: TGTGCCAGCAGTGCGGAGGGTGGGTACGAGCAGTACTTC.